One and the same sample provided the 13 T cell receptor beta chains below, sequenced in a study of Tregs in tolerant kidney transplant recipients. The repertoire was sequenced with immunoSEQ multiplex PCR; TCRdb's copy has only in-frame clones and lacks some. The ten top clones account for 7.6%, within a sample of about 30,000 clones. The starting material was CD8+ T cells from blood, obtained before the transplant. Receptors originate from a human donor who received a combined kidney and bone marrow transplant.

Details on this clone: The read gets to within 3 residues of the CDR3 end, and the germline J gene fills in the rest. The chain couples TRBV6-1 to TRBJ1-1, with 9 bases aligning to TRBD1. Germline V gene sequence: CDR1 MNHNS, CDR2 SASEGT. This CDR3 comprises 15 residues. V lost 4 bases, J lost 3 bases, and 6 bases stayed unmatched. The CDR3 loop reads CASSVSTGGDTEAFF. CDR3 DNA, as far as it was read: TGTGCCAGCAGTGTCTCGACAGGGGGGGACACTGAA.

Points on this clone: The read stops 3 residues short of the end of the CDR3; the missing end is completed from the germline J gene. The genes are TRBV29-1 and TRBJ2-2; 11 positions match TRBD2. The J segment lost 6 bases and the V segment lost 6 bases, leaving 12 bases of the junction unmatched. Germline lookup yields CDR1 SQVTM and CDR2 ANQGSEA. The CDR3 runs to 16 residues. The CDR3 is CSVLGLAGGVAGELFF. The sequenced CDR3 bases are TGCAGCGTCCTCGGGCTAGCGGGAGGAGTAGCCGGGGAG.

With respect to this clone: The read ends 3 residues shy of where the CDR3 ends; the end is completed using the germline J gene. V usage is TRBV4-1 and J usage is TRBJ1-2; 8 nucleotides agree with TRBD1. V was pared by 1 base and J by 4 bases, with 2 bases of the junction left unmatched. The CDR3 sequence is 14 residues long. CDR1 is MGHRA, CDR2 YSYEKL, per germline. The CDR3 is CASSQVGTGYGYTF. CDR3 DNA (partial): TGCGCCAGCAGCCAAGTCGGGACAGGCTATGGC.

On this clone itself: The read finishes 3 residues shy of the CDR3 end, and the germline J gene is used to complete it. V is TRBV5-6 and J is TRBJ1-6; tentatively, D is TRBD1 (6 bases). The CDR3 consists of 13 residues. Per the germline V gene, CDR1 is SGHDT and CDR2 is YYEEEE. This CDR3 is CASSPGGGLTLHF. The part of the CDR3 DNA that was read is TGTGCCAGCAGCCCCGGCGGGGGGCTAACC.

On this clone: The observed sequence ends 3 residues before the CDR3 terminus, with the missing tail filled in from the germline J gene. The V and J genes are TRBV18 and TRBJ2-1; 9 bases map to TRBD2. The germline V gene encodes CDR1 KGHSH and CDR2 LQKENI. Germline trimming cut 4 bases from V and 7 bases from J; bases unmatched to any gene: 11. The CDR3 spans 16 residues. CDR3 DNA (partial): TGTGCCAGCTCACAAAAGCGGGGGGCGTTACAAAATGAG. This codes for CASSQKRGALQNE. The entire CDR3 reads CASSQKRGALQNEQFF.

To note about this clone: The read comes to an end 3 residues before the CDR3 does, leaving the germline J gene to fill in the end. The V and J genes are TRBV29-1 and TRBJ1-2, with a tentative D call TRBD1 (5 bases). The germline gives CDR1 SQVTM, CDR2 ANQGSEA. The CDR3 runs 14 residues. V was clipped by 0 bases and J by 3 bases, with 11 bases between them. The CDR3 sequence is CSVEDRTFHYGYTF. CDR3 DNA (partial): TGCAGCGTTGAAGACCGGACATTCCACTATGGC.

Worth noting for this clone: With the read ending 3 residues before the CDR3 end, the germline J gene is used to fill in that end. The chain employs TRBV2 and TRBJ2-3, with D possibly being TRBD2 (5 bases). V was cut by 6 bases and J by 0 bases, with 13 bases left in between. There are 15 residues in the CDR3. Per germline, CDR1 SNHLY and CDR2 FYNNEI. The CDR3 spells CASRASSSSTDTQYF. CDR3 DNA (partial): TGTGCCAGCAGAGCTAGCTCCTCTAGCACAGATACG.

Remarks on this clone: The read terminates 3 residues ahead of where the CDR3 ends, so the germline J gene completes it. The chain is built from TRBV5-6 and TRBJ2-1; perhaps TRBD2 as D (5 bases). There are 13 residues in the CDR3. The germline V gene encodes CDR1 SGHDT and CDR2 YYEEEE. The V gene lost 4 bases and the J gene lost 4 bases, with 9 bases spanning the gap. The CDR3 DNA, read in part, is TGTGCCAGCAGCACGGACTTATACAATGAG. This sequence encodes CASSTDLYNE. The whole CDR3 sequence reads CASSTDLYNEQFF.

About this clone: The CDR3 is cut off 3 residues early in the read; its end comes from the germline J gene. This sequence joins TRBV2 and TRBJ2-7, with 12 bases matching TRBD2. Trimming cost V 11 bases and J 6 bases; bases outside gene matches: 17. Germline V CDR1 and CDR2: SNHLY, FYNNEI. The length of the CDR3 is 16 residues. The CDR3 bases that were read are TGTGCCGCCAAGGGTAGGACTAGCGGGATTCAACCCGAG. Residues: CAAKGRTSGIQPE. The full-length CDR3 reads as CAAKGRTSGIQPEQYF. Based on the CDR3 plus reference TRBV2 and TRBJ2-7, the full variable domain is EPEVTQTPSHQVTQMGQEVILRCVPISNHLYFYWYRQILGQKVEFLVSFYNNEISEKSEIFDDQFSVERPDGSNFTLKIRSTKLEDSAMYFCAAKGRTSGIQPEQYFGPGTRLTVT.

To note about this clone: The read falls 3 residues short of the CDR3 end, and the missing part is taken from the germline J gene. The chain employs TRBV13 and TRBJ1-6; 8 nucleotides align to TRBD1. The CDR3 totals 17 residues. Germline loops: CDR1 PRHDT, CDR2 FYEKMQ (reference sequence). Trimming cost V 5 bases and J 1 base; bases outside gene matches: 7. The CDR3 bases that were read are TGTGCCAGCAGCCCGACGACAGGGGAGTCCTATAATTCACCC. Translation: CASSPTTGESYNSP. The CDR3 reads in full as CASSPTTGESYNSPLHF.

Concerning this clone: The read terminates 3 residues ahead of where the CDR3 ends, so the germline J gene completes it. The rearrangement links TRBV10-2 to TRBJ2-1; D uncertain. The CDR3 runs 13 residues. Germline V lookup: CDR1 WSHSY, CDR2 SAAADI. V was cut by 0 bases and J by 7 bases, with 7 bases left in between. The sequenced part of the CDR3 DNA is TGCGCCAGCAGTGAGTCAGCGCTAAATGAG. Translation: CASSESALNE. The full-length CDR3 reads as CASSESALNEQFF.

Remarks on this clone: The read is 3 residues too short to cover the CDR3 end, so that end is filled in from the germline J gene. The V call is TRBV19, the J call TRBJ1-2; D perhaps matches TRBD1 (5 bases). The CDR3 spans 12 residues. The V end was cut by 10 bases, the J end by 5 bases, with 14 bases between. Germline assignment: CDR1 LNHDA and CDR2 SQIVND (reference sequence). The CDR3 DNA, read in part, is TGTGCCACCCGGTCCGGGGGTTATGGC. Translated, it gives CATRSGGYG. In full, the CDR3 reads CATRSGGYGYTF.

CDR3 residues: CASSSGYEQYF. Incomplete CDR3 DNA: TGTGCCAGCAGTTCGGGCTACGAG. This chain links TRBV2 with TRBJ2-7, with D unclear. The CDR3 goes on 3 residues after the read ends, and that part is filled in from the germline J gene. From germline, CDR1 is SNHLY and CDR2 FYNNEI. V shed 5 bases and J shed 3 bases, with 5 bases lying between them. CDR3 size: 11 residues. Looking up the rest from reference TRBV2 and TRBJ2-7 gives the full variable domain: EPEVTQTPSHQVTQMGQEVILRCVPISNHLYFYWYRQILGQKVEFLVSFYNNEISEKSEIFDDQFSVERPDGSNFTLKIRSTKLEDSAMYFCASSSGYEQYFGPGTRLTVT.